This T cell receptor beta chain was documented in a study of beta chain features in type 1 diabetes (dated by TCRdb to the late 2010s). Turning to the overall study: Mean age, gender distribution, total cell number and subset yield did not differ between patients and healthy donors. A total of 85 million to 140 million sorted cells were examined across all samples, and a strong correlation was observed between cell number per subset and RNA yield. In the study, TCRB repertoires of sorted circulating CD4+ T cell subsets from recently diagnosed type 1 diabetes patients were compared with those of matched healthy donors. Whereas all 30 or so donors provided naive and central memory subsets, regulatory and stem cell-like memory subsets were isolated from just 8 patients and roughly eight healthy donors.

Each donor gave one peripheral blood draw, roughly 0.11 L on average, collected into heparinised tubes. A BD FACSAria II was used to sort naive, central memory, regulatory and stem cell-like memory CD4+ T cells with a panel that included CD45RO, CCR7, CD25, CD127, CD95 and CD27. Every sorted population had a purity above 95%. PBMCs were isolated immediately by Lymphoprep density gradient centrifugation and stained directly without culture. So that batch effects would be minimized, each experiment stained and sorted samples in pairs, pairing one healthy donor with one patient. The entire isolated RNA was reverse transcribed using the High Capacity cDNA Reverse Transcription Kit, and thus expressed TCRB transcripts were sequenced. Deep immunoSEQ sequencing was performed on naive, central memory and regulatory T cell samples, with an average of around 3.5 million total reads per sample. Sorted cells were lysed in RLT buffer and RNA was extracted with DNase-treated RNeasy Micro or Mini kits, depending on cell number. To prevent cross-contamination, every cell subset was processed on its own, while patient and healthy donor samples were processed together. Using the immunoSEQ multiplex PCR, TCRB sequences were amplified from cDNA into 87-bp fragments spanning the CDR3 region. Sequencing of the amplicons was done on the Illumina HiSeq platform. The paper's processing steps were these. PCR bias was computationally corrected using synthetic template baselines, reads within Hamming distance 2 were collapsed, and singletons that could not be merged were discarded. Reads were aligned to IMGT to assign V, D and J genes, CDR3 length, and insertions or deletions at six rearrangement sites. Within each subset, clonotype counts were normalized to the number of sorted cells before true diversity and Gini coefficients were calculated with the tcR R package. The overlap coefficient, calculated on TCRB nucleotide sequences, was used to measure repertoire sharing. Out-of-frame TCRB sequences from naive cells were analyzed as a proxy for the pre-selection repertoire. The table comes from immuneACCESS by way of TCRdb, which keeps in-frame sequences with V and J called. Part of the clones is missing from these tables; in studies checked, under half for an unresolved V gene and the rest for unknown reasons. V and J calls and clone size are copied from that table; D and trimming were computed from the DNA. The sample includes 250,000 or so clones, with roughly 14% observed a single time. The top ten hold about 0.018% of the sample.

As regards this clone: What antigen it recognizes has not been identified. No clone much larger than this one lies a single base away; base qualities are absent.

The germline V gene encodes CDR1 SEHNR and CDR2 FQNEAQ (reference sequence). Trimming removed 5 bases from V and 4 bases from J; the gene matches leave 6 bases unexplained. The CDR3 spans 15 residues, from the cysteine through the phenylalanine. Only the CDR3 DNA is retained, 45 bases long and in frame from the first base. Points the paper makes about the study in general: Naive, central memory and regulatory TCRB repertoires appeared to be more similar among patients than among healthy donors. In all four CD4+ subsets, TCRB CDR3 length was moderately but significantly shorter in type 1 diabetes patients. Only small numbers of individuals were included in the HLA sub-analyses, which left unresolved whether HLA type had any influence on TCRB rearrangement. Shorter templates might have been favored by PCR, but patient and control samples were amplified and corrected together, so both groups would have been affected equally by any skew. At VDJ recombination sites, type 1 diabetes patients had fewer insertions and more deleted nucleotides, which implies abnormalities in thymic rearrangement. Because cDNA was sequenced instead of genomic DNA, activated cells with high expression could be over-represented, although the groups did not differ in activation or CD3 levels.

The sequence came from a young man with type 1 diabetes. Recombination joined TRBV7-9 with TRBJ2-3, with 10 bases aligning to TRBD1. Sequenced material: naive CD4+ T cells from blood. Per the publication, the cell subset or site label means: true naive CD4+ T cells. The CDR3 region: CASSRTGGSADTQYF. The DNA is TGTGCCAGCAGCCGGACAGGGGGTTCGGCAGATACGCAGTATTTT.